This TCR beta chain came from a study of cytomegalovirus exposure and HLA in healthy donors. Study information: Approximately 190 million T cells yielded roughly 120 million unique TCR beta sequences, as an earlier analysis found. Overall study findings and caveats: Fewer N-insertions (relative to the roughly 630-donor mean) were reportedly seen in an Asian-associated ancestry cluster in a later analysis. In a later analysis, V- and J-gene trimming of beta chains associated with a DCLRE1C missense variant, replicated independently.

In the PCR, 60 Vbeta and 13 Jbeta primers were used. Per the authors' pipeline: A later analysis counted 80 million or so unique TCR beta chains, 9.5 million to 12 million shared. Profiled with immunoSEQ multiplex PCR; TCRdb holds only in-frame clones, not every one. V, J and clone size are those of that table, while D and trimming were read from the DNA. The repertoire consists of some 40,000 clones, with 45% to 55% occurring once and the leading ten covering around 6.5%. This clone has only a few counts. Antigen unknown. This clonotype originated in a woman aged 40 to 55 in good health and CMV-seropositive. The sample consisted of PBMCs.

The CDR3 DNA sequence: TGTGCCAGCAGCCAAGACGCCAGAAAAGAGACCCAGTACTTC. It specifies CASSQDARKETQYF. The gene calls are TRBV14 and TRBJ2-5; D is unclear. Trimming took off 0 bases at V and 3 bases at J, with 8 bases between the two ends. From germline, CDR1 is SGHDN and CDR2 FVKESK. The CDR3 has 14 amino acids.